A selection of T cell receptor beta chains follows, all from one sample in a study of blood T cell dynamics during melanoma immunotherapy. TCRdb's copy holds only in-frame clones and misses some; the assay was immunoSEQ multiplex PCR. Of some 900 clones in the sample, roughly 75% were seen once. Sequencing used CD8+ T cells from blood, obtained from a patient treated with checkpoint blockade. The receptors were gathered from a human donor with melanoma. Both conserved end residues are part of each CDR3. A D gene is named only where the DNA matches it firmly. The size of a clone is reported for some rows only, either as once, few or many, or as a class for expanded clones.

TRBJ1-1 . TRBD1 TRBV7-9 TGTGCCAGCAGCCGTGCCGGGACAGGGTTTTCTATGAACACTGAAGCTTTCTTT CASSRAGTGFSMNTEAFF
TRBJ1-5 . . TRBV27 TGTGCCAGCAGTTCTGGGGGGTCCGGCAATCAGCCCCAGCATTTT CASSSGGSGNQPQHF
TRBJ1-1 . TRBD1 TRBV19 TGTGCCAGTAGTATACTAAGGACAGGGATGAACACTGAAGCTTTCTTT CASSILRTGMNTEAFF
TRBJ2-1 few . TRBV11-2 TGTGCCAGCAGCCTCGGGACGGACAATGAGCAGTTCTTC CASSLGTDNEQFF
TRBJ1-1 . . TRBV7-2 TGTGCCAGCAGCTTATCGGTTAGGAACACTGAAGCTTTCTTT CASSLSVRNTEAFF
TRBJ1-4 . . TRBV4-3 TGCGCCAGCAGCCAAGGTGGTCCAGGAGAGCCCGAAAAACTGTTTTTT CASSQGGPGEPEKLFF
TRBJ2-6 . . TRBV29-1 TGCAGCGTTGAGGACAGCTCTGGGGCCAACGTCCTGACTTTC CSVEDSSGANVLTF
TRBJ2-3 . . TRBV6-4 TGTGCCAGCAGGGCCTTGGGTAGCGTGGGCCGCATCACAGATACGCAGTATTTT CASRALGSVGRITDTQYF
TRBJ2-7 . . TRBV6-9 TGTGCCAGCAGGACGGGCCAGGGACAATACGAGCAGTACTTC CASRTGQGQYEQYF
TRBJ1-2 few TRBD1 TRBV15 TGTGCCACCAGCAGAGATCGGACAGGGCAAGGTGGCTACACCTTC CATSRDRTGQGGYTF
TRBJ2-1 few . TRBV11-2 TGTGCCAGCGCCGGGGGTAGCGACGGTGAGCAGTTCTTC CASAGGSDGEQFF
TRBJ2-7 . TRBD2 TRBV28 TGTGCCAGCAGTTTAGGTCTGGTAGCGGGAAGGGTCTATTCCTCCTACGAGCAGTACTTC CASSLGLVAGRVYSSYEQYF
TRBJ2-1 . . TRBV10-3 TGTGCCATTCGAGGAGGAGATATTCCCTACAATGAGCAGTTCTTC CAIRGGDIPYNEQFF
TRBJ1-2 . . TRBV27 TGTGCCAGCAGCGTACAGGGAGCTAACTATGGCTACACCTTC CASSVQGANYGYTF
TRBJ2-7 . . TRBV29-1 TGCAGCGTTAGCTACGAGCAGTACTTC CSVSYEQYF
TRBJ2-2 . . TRBV10-3 TGTGCCATCCTGTCCCTGACCGCGAACACCGGGGAGCTGTTTTTT CAILSLTANTGELFF
TRBJ2-1 . TRBD1 TRBV18 TGTGCCAGCACAGTAGGACAGGTGAATGAGCAGTTCTTC CASTVGQVNEQFF
TRBJ2-2 . TRBD2 TRBV6-6 TGTGCCAGCAGTTTACTAGCGGGAGGGACCACCGGGGAGCTGTTTTTT CASSLLAGGTTGELFF
TRBJ2-5 . . TRBV21-1 TGTGCCAGCAGCAAAGTTCGGGGGGGGACTAGCGGGGACCGTCCCCAAGAGACCCAGTACTTC CASSKVRGGTSGDRPQETQYF
TRBJ2-1 . TRBD1 TRBV14 TGTGCCAGCAGCCAAGGTCAGGGGGCATATGAGCAGTTCTTC CASSQGQGAYEQFF
TRBJ1-3 . TRBD1 TRBV9 TGTGCCAGCAGCGCTGGGGACAGTCCTGGAAACACCATATATTTT CASSAGDSPGNTIYF
TRBJ2-1 few . TRBV25-1 TGTGCCAGCAGTCAATGGGGGAGTTCGAATGAGCAGTTCTTC CASSQWGSSNEQFF
TRBJ1-5 . . TRBV2 TGTGCCAGCACGGGGGGGGCCGTAAGTAGCAATCAGCCCCAGCATTTT CASTGGAVSSNQPQHF
TRBJ2-2 . TRBD2 TRBV15 TGTGCCACAAAATTACCGACTAGCGGGAACACCGGGGAGCTGTTTTTT CATKLPTSGNTGELFF